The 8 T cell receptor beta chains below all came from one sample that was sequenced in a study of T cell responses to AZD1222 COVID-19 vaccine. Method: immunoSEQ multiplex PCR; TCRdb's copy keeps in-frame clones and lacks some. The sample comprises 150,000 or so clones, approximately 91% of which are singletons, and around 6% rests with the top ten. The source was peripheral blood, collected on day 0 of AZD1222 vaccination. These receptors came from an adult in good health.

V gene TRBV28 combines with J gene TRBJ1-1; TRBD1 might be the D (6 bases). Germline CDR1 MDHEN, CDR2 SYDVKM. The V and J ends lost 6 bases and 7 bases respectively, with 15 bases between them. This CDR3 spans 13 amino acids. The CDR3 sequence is CASRHSGDIEAFF. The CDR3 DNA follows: TGTGCCAGCAGGCACTCAGGGGACATTGAAGCTTTCTTT.

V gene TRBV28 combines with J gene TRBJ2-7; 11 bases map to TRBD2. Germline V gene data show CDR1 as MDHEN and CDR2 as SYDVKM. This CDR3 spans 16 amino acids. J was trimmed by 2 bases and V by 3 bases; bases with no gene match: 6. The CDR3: CASSLSSGRPPYEQYF. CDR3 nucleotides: TGTGCCAGCAGTTTGTCTAGCGGGAGGCCTCCCTACGAGCAGTACTTC.

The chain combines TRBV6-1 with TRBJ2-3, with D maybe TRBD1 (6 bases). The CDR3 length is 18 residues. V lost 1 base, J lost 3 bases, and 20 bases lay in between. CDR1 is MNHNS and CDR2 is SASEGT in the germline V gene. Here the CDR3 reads CASSEVFKGGGLTDTQYF. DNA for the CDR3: TGTGCCAGCAGTGAAGTGTTTAAAGGGGGTGGGTTAACAGATACGCAGTATTTT.

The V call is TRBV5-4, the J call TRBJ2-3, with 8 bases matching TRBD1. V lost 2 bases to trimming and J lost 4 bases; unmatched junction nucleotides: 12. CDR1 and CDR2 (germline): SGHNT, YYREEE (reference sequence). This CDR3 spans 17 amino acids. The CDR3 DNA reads TGTGCCAGCAGCTTTATTCGGGGGACAGGAGGAGCAGATACGCAGTATTTT. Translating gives CASSFIRGTGGADTQYF.

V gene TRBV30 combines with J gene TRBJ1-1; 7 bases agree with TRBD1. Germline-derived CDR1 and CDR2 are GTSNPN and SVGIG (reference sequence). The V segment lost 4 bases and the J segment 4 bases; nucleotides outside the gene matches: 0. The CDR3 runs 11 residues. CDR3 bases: TGTGCCTGGAACAGGGGCACTGAAGCTTTCTTT. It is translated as CAWNRGTEAFF. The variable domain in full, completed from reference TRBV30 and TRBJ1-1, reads SQTIHQWPATLVQPVGSPLSLECTVEGTSNPNLYWYRQAAGRGLQLLFYSVGIGQISSEVPQNLSASRPQDRQFILSSKKLLLSDSGFYLCAWNRGTEAFFGQGTRLTVV.

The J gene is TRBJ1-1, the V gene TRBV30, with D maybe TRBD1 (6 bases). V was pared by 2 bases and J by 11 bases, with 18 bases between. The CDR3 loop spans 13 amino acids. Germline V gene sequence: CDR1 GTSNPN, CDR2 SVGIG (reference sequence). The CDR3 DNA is TGTGCCTGGAGTCTAGGGGCAGGGGAAAGGGCTTTCTTT. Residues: CAWSLGAGERAFF.

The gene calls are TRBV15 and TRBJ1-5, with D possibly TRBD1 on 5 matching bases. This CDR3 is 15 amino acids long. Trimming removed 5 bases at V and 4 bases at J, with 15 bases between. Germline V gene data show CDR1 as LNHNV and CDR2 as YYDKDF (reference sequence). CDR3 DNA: TGTGCCACCAGCCCTCATCCAGGGATTAATCAGCCCCAGCATTTT. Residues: CATSPHPGINQPQHF.

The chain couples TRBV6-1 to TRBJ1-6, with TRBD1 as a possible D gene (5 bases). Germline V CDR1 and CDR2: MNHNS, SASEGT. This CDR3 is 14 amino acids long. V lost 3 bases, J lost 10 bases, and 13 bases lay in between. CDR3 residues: CASSEVGGDSPLHF. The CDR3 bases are TGTGCCAGCAGTGAGGTTGGGGGAGACTCACCCCTCCACTTT.